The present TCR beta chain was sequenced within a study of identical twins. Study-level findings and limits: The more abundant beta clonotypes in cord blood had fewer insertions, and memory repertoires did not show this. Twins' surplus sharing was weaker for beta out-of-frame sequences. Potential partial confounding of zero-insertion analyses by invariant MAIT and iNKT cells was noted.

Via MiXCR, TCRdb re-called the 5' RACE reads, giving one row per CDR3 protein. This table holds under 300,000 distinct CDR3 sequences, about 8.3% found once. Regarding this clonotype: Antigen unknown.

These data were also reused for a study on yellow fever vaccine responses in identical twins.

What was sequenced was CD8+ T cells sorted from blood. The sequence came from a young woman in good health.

CDR3 protein: CASSQLSGSSNEQFF. CDR3 nucleotides: TGTGCCAGCAGCCAACTCAGCGGGAGTAGCAATGAGCAGTTCTTC. This sequence joins TRBV6-2 or TRBV6-3 and TRBJ2-1; 8 nucleotides line up with TRBD2. This CDR3 is built from 15 residues. J lost 6 bases, V lost 6 bases, and 10 bases had no gene match. Germline V gene lookup returns CDR1 MNHEY and CDR2 SVGEGT.